This T cell receptor beta chain was captured by sequencing in a study of cytomegalovirus exposure and HLA in healthy donors. The PCR employed 60 Vbeta primers together with 13 Jbeta primers. Profiling relied on immunoSEQ multiplex PCR, and the TCRdb table lists in-frame clones only, not all of them. The sample includes roughly 150,000 clones, about 72% of them seen just once. V trimming: 5 bases; J trimming: 6 bases; junction bases outside the gene matches: 6. CDR1 and CDR2 (germline): LNHDA, SQIVND (reference sequence). The CDR3 runs to 15 residues. This TCR derives from a man aged 40-49 years in good health and CMV-seronegative. The sample comprised PBMCs. The rearrangement joins TRBV19 to TRBJ2-1; TRBD1 matches at 11 bases. The CDR3 protein is CASSFGQGASNEQFF. DNA for the CDR3: TGTGCCAGTAGTTTCGGACAGGGGGCTAGCAATGAGCAGTTCTTC.